The clone carrying this T cell receptor beta chain was recorded at least ten times. What it binds is not known. Germline assignment: CDR1 MNHEY and CDR2 SMNVEV (reference sequence). Trimming shortened V by 3 bases and J by 1 base, and 13 bases separated the two germline ends. This CDR3 spans 16 amino acids. Through Arm-PCR of CDR3 regions and iRepertoire HTBI primers, TCR beta libraries were built. TCRdb reprocessed the multiplex PCR reads via MiXCR and lists one record per CDR3 protein. The sample includes around 450,000 distinct CDR3 sequences, 20% to 25% of them seen just once. Indicated time point: persistent/refractory GD, antithyroid drugs over 5 years with positive TRAb. The TCR library used RNA extracted from PBMCs. The entry originates in a study of regulatory T cells in long-lasting Graves disease. Study-wide findings and caveats: TRBV28, TRBJ1-2 and TRBJ2-5 were segments that persistent disease favored. Small sample size may have lowered accuracy.

The chain links TRBV27 to TRBJ2-4, with D uncertain. The sample consisted of peripheral blood mononuclear cells (PBMCs), taken when the disease was refractory, from a patient treated with antithyroid drugs. The receptor's source is a female donor with Graves disease. The CDR3, as DNA: TGTGCCAGCAGTTTGGGCCACCCCGCGGCCAAAAACATTCAGTACTTC. Translated: CASSLGHPAAKNIQYF.